Presented here are 25 T cell receptor beta chains from one specimen sequenced in a study. TCRdb recomputed calls from the RT-PCR reads with MiXCR, one row per CDR3 protein. The data contain 650,000 to 800,000 distinct CDR3 sequences, 12% to 15% of them singletons. The sequenced sample was memory CD4+ T cells from blood. These receptors all come from a female donor in good health, serving as a healthy control.

This sequence joins TRBV15 and TRBJ1-2; D is possibly TRBD1 (6 bases). Germline assignment: CDR1 LNHNV and CDR2 YYDKDF (reference sequence). Trimming pared 0 bases from V and 8 bases from J, leaving 16 bases between. The CDR3 spans 15 residues. CDR3 sequence reads: CATSRDRAGAEGYTF. CDR3 sequence (DNA): TGTGCCACCAGCAGAGATCGAGCGGGGGCTGAAGGCTACACCTTC.

This clonotype came up many times. The chain links TRBV4-2 to TRBJ2-1; maybe TRBD2 (6 bases). This CDR3 region has 15 residues. Between the trimmed V and J ends, which lost 0 bases and 8 bases, there was a span of 14 bases. The germline V gene has CDR1 LGHNA and CDR2 YNFKEQ. Here the CDR3 DNA reads TGTGCCAGCAGCCAAGAGTGGCGGGGAGGTGATGAGCAGTTCTTC. It codes for CASSQEWRGGDEQFF.

This clonotype was seen only a few times. The chain uses TRBV7-2 and TRBJ1-1; TRBD1 is a possible D gene (5 bases). The CDR3 runs 15 residues. V was pared by 0 bases and J by 1 base, with 9 bases between. CDR1 is SGHTA and CDR2 is FQGNSA in the germline V gene. The CDR3: CASSLASTANTEAFF. DNA for the CDR3: TGTGCCAGCAGCTTAGCGTCGACAGCGAACACTGAAGCTTTCTTT.

The sample holds many counts of this clonotype. The chain employs TRBV12-3 or TRBV12-4 and TRBJ2-3; TRBD2 agrees at 10 bases. The CDR3 is 15 amino acids. The V segment lost 3 bases and the J segment 7 bases; nucleotides outside the gene matches: 7. CDR3 coding DNA: TGTGCCAGCAGTTTCAGCGGGGGGGCCGTGTATACGCAGTATTTT. Amino acid sequence: CASSFSGGAVYTQYF.

There are a few counts of this clonotype. The chain couples TRBV7-8 to TRBJ1-2, with 7 positions matching TRBD1. With V trimmed by 2 bases and J by 4 bases, 19 bases remained unmatched. The CDR3 has 19 amino acids. Germline V gene lookup returns CDR1 SGHVS and CDR2 FQNEAQ. DNA of the CDR3: TGTGCCAGCAGCTTAACTCCGAAGGGGGGGACAGCTGATTTCTATGGCTACACCTTC. Translating it yields CASSLTPKGGTADFYGYTF.

The V gene is TRBV5-1, the J gene TRBJ2-6, with D tentatively TRBD1 (6 bases). Per germline, CDR1 SGHRS and CDR2 YFSETQ. V shed 3 bases and J shed 0 bases, with 13 bases lying between them. This CDR3 contains 17 residues. CDR3 amino acids: CASSSGTFSSGANVLTF. In DNA, the CDR3 is TGCGCCAGCAGCTCAGGGACATTTAGCTCTGGGGCCAACGTCCTGACTTTC.

This clonotype was recorded a few times. CDR3 sequence reads: CASKDFQETQYF. The CDR3, as DNA: TGTGCCAGTAAAGACTTCCAAGAGACCCAGTACTTC. The chain has TRBV19 and TRBJ2-5; D unresolved. With 7 bases removed from V and 1 base from J, the gap between germline ends came to 7 bases. From germline, CDR1 is LNHDA and CDR2 SQIVND (reference sequence). This CDR3 has 12 amino acids.

The gene calls are TRBV20-1 and TRBJ2-7, with D possibly being TRBD1 (6 bases). Trimming took off 0 bases at V and 5 bases at J, with 14 bases between the two ends. The CDR3 totals 14 residues. CDR1 is DFQATT and CDR2 is SNEGSKA in the germline V gene (reference sequence). The CDR3 region has the DNA TGCAGTGCTAGAGATATTTACAGGGCCAACGAGCAGTACTTC. Protein: CSARDIYRANEQYF.

There are a few counts of this clonotype. This chain connects TRBV11-1 to TRBJ2-5; D may be TRBD1 (5 bases). Germline CDR1 reads SGHAT; CDR2 reads FQDESV (reference sequence). The CDR3 extends over 15 amino acids. V was pared by 5 bases and J by 0 bases, with 13 bases between. CDR3 region: CASSLNAGYQETQYF. The CDR3 region has the DNA TGTGCCAGCAGCCTAAACGCAGGGTACCAAGAGACCCAGTACTTC.

This sequence joins TRBV19 and TRBJ2-3, with 8 bases lining up with TRBD1. CDR1 and CDR2 from the germline V gene are LNHDA and SQIVND (reference sequence). The CDR3 has 14 residues. The ends lost 6 bases at V and 1 base at J; junction bases unmatched: 3. This CDR3 reads CASRVQGGTDTQYF. The CDR3 region has the DNA TGTGCCAGTAGAGTACAGGGGGGCACAGATACGCAGTATTTT.

This clonotype was seen at least ten times. This sequence joins TRBV12-3 or TRBV12-4 and TRBJ2-3; 15 bases line up with TRBD2. The CDR3 extends over 14 amino acids. The V and J ends lost 4 bases and 9 bases, in that order; junction bases with no gene match: 2. CDR3 DNA: TGTGCCAGCAGTTCGGGGACTAGCGGGGGGACGCAGTATTTT. Its protein product is CASSSGTSGGTQYF.

Many counts were recorded for this clonotype. The V gene is TRBV10-3, the J gene TRBJ2-7, with 11 bases aligning to TRBD1. Germline trimming cut 6 bases from V and 5 bases from J; bases unmatched to any gene: 9. There are 15 residues in the CDR3. Germline V gives CDR1 ENHRY, CDR2 SYGVKD. The CDR3: CAISAPGQGVDEQYF. The CDR3 DNA reads as TGTGCCATCAGCGCACCGGGACAGGGGGTCGACGAGCAGTACTTC.

This chain joins TRBV2 and TRBJ1-5, with a weak D call TRBD1 (5 bases). This CDR3 spans 16 amino acids. V was pared by 4 bases and J by 2 bases, with 15 bases between. Germline CDR1 SNHLY, CDR2 FYNNEI. CDR3 amino acids: CASSAPQAVGNQPQHF. CDR3 coding DNA: TGTGCCAGCAGTGCGCCACAGGCGGTAGGCAATCAGCCCCAGCATTTT.

The CDR3 spells CASSRRDSQETQYF. The CDR3, as DNA: TGTGCCAGCAGTCGCCGGGACAGCCAAGAGACCCAGTACTTC. The chain is built from TRBV27 and TRBJ2-5; the match to TRBD1 covers 7 bases. V shed 5 bases and J 1 base; nucleotides not matched to a gene: 4. The V gene's germline CDR1 is MNHEY and CDR2 SMNVEV (reference sequence). CDR3 length: 14 amino acids.

This clonotype was seen at least ten times. V and J are TRBV29-1 and TRBJ2-3; TRBD1 might be the D (5 bases). The CDR3 is made up of 12 amino acids. The V gene's germline CDR1 is SQVTM and CDR2 ANQGSEA. Trimming removed 3 bases from V and 3 bases from J, with 7 bases in between. CDR3 nucleotide sequence: TGCAGCGTTGATAAGGGGACAGATACGCAGTATTTT. Translation: CSVDKGTDTQYF.

The rearrangement links TRBV11-3 to TRBJ2-1; TRBD2 agrees at 8 bases. Germline loops: CDR1 SGHNT, CDR2 YENEEA. Germline trimming cut 1 base from V and 5 bases from J; bases unmatched to any gene: 4. This CDR3 has 15 residues. The CDR3 region has the DNA TGTGCCAGCAGCTTAGCCGGGAGGGCCGACAATGAGCAGTTCTTC. This codes for CASSLAGRADNEQFF.

This chain joins TRBV7-9 and TRBJ1-2, with D possibly being TRBD1 (6 bases). Germline values: CDR1 SEHNR, CDR2 FQNEAQ (reference sequence). Trimming removed 10 bases from V and 1 base from J, with 16 bases in between. The CDR3 runs to 14 residues. DNA for the CDR3: TGTGCCACCGAATGGACAGAGATTAACTATGGCTACACCTTC. This codes for CATEWTEINYGYTF.

This clonotype showed up many times. In nucleotides, the CDR3 is TGTGCCAGCAGACTCACAGGGTCGGAATTTGGGAATGAGCAGTTCTTC. Translated: CASRLTGSEFGNEQFF. The rearrangement uses TRBV6-5 and TRBJ2-1; D perhaps matches TRBD1 (6 bases). The germline gives CDR1 MNHEY, CDR2 SVGAGI. This CDR3 is 16 amino acids long. The V end lost 6 bases, the J end lost 7 bases, and 22 bases lay between the germline ends.

Details on this clonotype: One junction end does not reproduce the germline sequence, and a read error may be involved. The rearrangement uses TRBV7-8 and TRBJ2-2, with D possibly matching TRBD2 (5 bases). Germline CDR1 and CDR2: SGHVS and FQNEAQ. CDR3 size: 16 residues. The CDR3 reads CASSLRGSANAGELFF. In nucleotides, the CDR3 is TGTGCCAGCAGCTTAAGAGGGTCGGCGAACGCCGGGGAGCTGTTTTTT. Based on the CDR3 plus reference TRBV7-8 and TRBJ2-2, the full variable domain is GAGVSQSPRYKVAKRGQDVALRCDPISGHVSLFWYQQALGQGPEFLTYFQNEAQLDKSGLPSDRFFAERPEGSVSTLKIQRTQQEDSAVYLCASSLRGSANAGELFFGEGSRLTVL.

The gene calls are TRBV5-4 and TRBJ2-1, with D unclear. V gave up 4 bases and J gave up 8 bases, with 16 bases separating them. The CDR3 sequence is 14 residues long. Germline loops: CDR1 SGHNT, CDR2 YYREEE (reference sequence). The CDR3 coding sequence is TGTGCCAGCAGCCCTCGGAGTTTCTCTCATGAGCAGTTCTTC. It specifies CASSPRSFSHEQFF.

In its sample, this clonotype was seen a few times. This rearrangement joins TRBV15 to TRBJ2-3; 7 bases are shared with TRBD1. The CDR3 consists of 15 residues. CDR1 is LNHNV and CDR2 is YYDKDF in the germline V gene (reference sequence). Trimming removed 5 bases from V and 3 bases from J; junction bases left unmatched: 8. In nucleotides, the CDR3 is TGTGCCACCAGCCCAGGGGGTCAGCCGACAGATACGCAGTATTTT. This encodes CATSPGGQPTDTQYF. The whole variable domain, remainder taken from reference TRBV15 and TRBJ2-3, is DAMVIQNPRYQVTQFGKPVTLSCSQTLNHNVMYWYQQKSSQAPKLLFHYYDKDFNNEADTPDNFQSRRPNTSFCFLDIRSPGLGDTAMYLCATSPGGQPTDTQYFGPGTRLTVL.

The table lists this clonotype with many counts. The DNA of the CDR3 is TGTGCCAGCAGTCGAACAGGGGGCAACACTGAAGCTTTCTTT. Residues: CASSRTGGNTEAFF. This sequence joins TRBV7-3 and TRBJ1-1, with 9 bases matching TRBD1. With 6 bases clipped from V and 2 bases from J, the junction kept 4 bases outside the gene matches. This CDR3 contains 14 residues. Germline CDR1 and CDR2: SGHTA and FQGTGA. Supplemented by reference TRBV7-3 and TRBJ1-1, the full variable domain reads GAGVSQTPSNKVTEKGKYVELRCDPISGHTALYWYRQSLGQGPEFLIYFQGTGAADDSGLPNDRFFAVRPEGSVSTLKIQRTERGDSAVYLCASSRTGGNTEAFFGQGTRLTVV.

This chain connects TRBV5-1 to TRBJ2-5, with D possibly matching TRBD2 (7 bases). Germline CDR1 and CDR2: SGHRS and YFSETQ. The ends were cut back, 2 bases at V and 1 base at J, with 12 bases in the middle. The CDR3 extends over 15 amino acids. For the CDR3, the DNA is TGCGCCAGCAGCTTTGCGGGGGCCTTCCAAGAGACCCAGTACTTC. Its protein is CASSFAGAFQETQYF. The variable domain in full, completed from reference TRBV5-1 and TRBJ2-5, reads KAGVTQTPRYLIKTRGQQVTLSCSPISGHRSVSWYQQTPGQGLQFLFEYFSETQRNKGNFPGRFSGRQFSNSRSEMNVSTLELGDSALYLCASSFAGAFQETQYFGPGTRLLVL.

There are a few counts of this clonotype. V gene TRBV28 combines with J gene TRBJ2-3; a weak D match, TRBD2 (5 bases). CDR1 and CDR2 (germline): MDHEN, SYDVKM. V lost 3 bases, J lost 2 bases, and 15 bases lay in between. The CDR3 sequence is 16 residues long. In nucleotides, the CDR3 is TGTGCCAGCAGTTTGTCGGACGGGGTCCCCACAGATACGCAGTATTTT. The encoded protein is CASSLSDGVPTDTQYF.

The sample holds a few counts of this clonotype. This chain joins TRBV6-5 and TRBJ1-1; no reliable D call. The germline V and J ends were trimmed by 6 bases and 1 base, with 18 bases remaining between them. The CDR3 contains 16 residues. The V gene's germline CDR1 is MNHEY and CDR2 SVGAGI. CDR3 amino acids: CASRPEFLGGNTEAFF. CDR3 coding DNA: TGTGCCAGCAGGCCCGAATTTTTGGGAGGGAACACTGAAGCTTTCTTT.